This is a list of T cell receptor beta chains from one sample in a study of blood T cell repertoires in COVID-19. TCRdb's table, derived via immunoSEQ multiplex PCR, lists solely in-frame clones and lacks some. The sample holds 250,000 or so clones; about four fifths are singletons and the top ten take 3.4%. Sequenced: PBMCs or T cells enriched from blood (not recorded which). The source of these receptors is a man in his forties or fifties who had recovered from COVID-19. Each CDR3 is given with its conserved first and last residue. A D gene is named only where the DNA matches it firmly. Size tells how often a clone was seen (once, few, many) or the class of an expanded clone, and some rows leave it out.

cdr3_nt: TGTGCCAGCACCAAGCCTGGGGGGGTCGACGAGCAGTACTTC; cdr3_aa: CASTKPGGVDEQYF; cdr3_length: 14; clone_size: NA; j_call: TRBJ2-7; d_call: TRBD2; v_call: TRBV6-5
cdr3_nt: TGTGCCAGCAGTCAACCTAGGACAGATAGCAATCAGCCCCAGCATTTT; cdr3_aa: CASSQPRTDSNQPQHF; cdr3_length: 16; clone_size: NA; j_call: TRBJ1-5; d_call: NA; v_call: TRBV6-6
cdr3_nt: TGTGCCAGCAGCTTAATACCGGGGACTGAAGCTTTCTTT; cdr3_aa: CASSLIPGTEAFF; cdr3_length: 13; clone_size: NA; j_call: TRBJ1-1; d_call: NA; v_call: TRBV7-3
cdr3_nt: TGTGCCAGCAGCCCCGGGGACAGGGCTCATGGCTACACCTTC; cdr3_aa: CASSPGDRAHGYTF; cdr3_length: 14; clone_size: NA; j_call: TRBJ1-2; d_call: TRBD1; v_call: TRBV16
cdr3_nt: TGTGCCTGGAGTAGCAGGACAGGTTTAATGGGCAATCAGCCCCAGCATTTT; cdr3_aa: CAWSSRTGLMGNQPQHF; cdr3_length: 17; clone_size: NA; j_call: TRBJ1-5; d_call: TRBD1; v_call: TRBV30
cdr3_nt: TGTGCCAGCAGCTCACAGGGGTCGGAGACCCAGTACTTC; cdr3_aa: CASSSQGSETQYF; cdr3_length: 13; clone_size: NA; j_call: TRBJ2-5; d_call: TRBD1; v_call: TRBV11-2
cdr3_nt: TGTGCCAGCAGCTTGGGACTAGAGATCACTATTCAGTACTTC; cdr3_aa: CASSLGLEITIQYF; cdr3_length: 14; clone_size: NA; j_call: TRBJ2-4; d_call: NA; v_call: TRBV5-5
cdr3_nt: TGTGCCAGCAGCTTAGCCCCGGAGTCTGGAAACACCATATATTTT; cdr3_aa: CASSLAPESGNTIYF; cdr3_length: 15; clone_size: NA; j_call: TRBJ1-3; d_call: NA; v_call: TRBV11-2
cdr3_nt: TGTGCCAGCAGTCTAGGATCCTACAATGAGCAGTTCTTC; cdr3_aa: CASSLGSYNEQFF; cdr3_length: 13; clone_size: few; j_call: TRBJ2-1; d_call: NA; v_call: TRBV25-1
cdr3_nt: TGTGCCACCAGTGGGACTAGCGGGATATACAATGAGCAGTTCTTC; cdr3_aa: CATSGTSGIYNEQFF; cdr3_length: 15; clone_size: NA; j_call: TRBJ2-1; d_call: TRBD2; v_call: TRBV24-1
cdr3_nt: TGTGCCAGCAGCATCTGGACTAGCGGGAGTACGGGGGAGCAGTACTTC; cdr3_aa: CASSIWTSGSTGEQYF; cdr3_length: 16; clone_size: NA; j_call: TRBJ2-7; d_call: TRBD2; v_call: TRBV7-2
cdr3_nt: TGCAGCGTTGGACAGGGGCCCCAAGAGACCCAGTACTTC; cdr3_aa: CSVGQGPQETQYF; cdr3_length: 13; clone_size: NA; j_call: TRBJ2-5; d_call: TRBD1; v_call: TRBV29-1
cdr3_nt: TGTGCCAGCAGTTACTCCCCCGGGACTGCACAATATACGCAGTATTTT; cdr3_aa: CASSYSPGTAQYTQYF; cdr3_length: 16; clone_size: NA; j_call: TRBJ2-3; d_call: NA; v_call: TRBV6-5
cdr3_nt: TGTGCCAGCAGCCCGGAGCGGCTCCGACTAGATACGCAGTATTTT; cdr3_aa: CASSPERLRLDTQYF; cdr3_length: 15; clone_size: NA; j_call: TRBJ2-3; d_call: NA; v_call: TRBV5-6
cdr3_nt: TGTGCCAGCAGCCACTCGGGAATTAATGAAAAACTGTTTTTT; cdr3_aa: CASSHSGINEKLFF; cdr3_length: 14; clone_size: NA; j_call: TRBJ1-4; d_call: NA; v_call: TRBV3-1/TRBV3-2
cdr3_nt: TGTGCCTGGGCCCAGGACAGCGCCGAGCAGTACTTC; cdr3_aa: CAWAQDSAEQYF; cdr3_length: 12; clone_size: NA; j_call: TRBJ2-7; d_call: NA; v_call: TRBV30
cdr3_nt: TGTGCCAGCAGCTTAGTAGGGGCTAGCAATCAGCCCCAGCATTTT; cdr3_aa: CASSLVGASNQPQHF; cdr3_length: 15; clone_size: NA; j_call: TRBJ1-5; d_call: NA; v_call: TRBV11-2
cdr3_nt: TGTGCCAGCAGCGGAACAGGTTCCGGGGGAGCTTTCTTT; cdr3_aa: CASSGTGSGGAFF; cdr3_length: 13; clone_size: NA; j_call: TRBJ1-1; d_call: NA; v_call: TRBV9
cdr3_nt: TGCGCCAGCAGTGGGCTAGCGGGAAACTACGAGCAGTACTTC; cdr3_aa: CASSGLAGNYEQYF; cdr3_length: 14; clone_size: few; j_call: TRBJ2-7; d_call: TRBD2; v_call: TRBV10-2
cdr3_nt: TGTGCCAGCTCACCCGACAGACCCCGTAATGAAAAACTGTTTTTT; cdr3_aa: CASSPDRPRNEKLFF; cdr3_length: 15; clone_size: NA; j_call: TRBJ1-4; d_call: NA; v_call: TRBV18
cdr3_nt: TGTGCCAGCTCACCCGGACAAGGCTCAACCTACGAGCAGTACTTC; cdr3_aa: CASSPGQGSTYEQYF; cdr3_length: 15; clone_size: once; j_call: TRBJ2-7; d_call: NA; v_call: TRBV18
cdr3_nt: TGTGCCAGCAGCCGACAGGCAGGCAATCAGCCCCAGCATTTT; cdr3_aa: CASSRQAGNQPQHF; cdr3_length: 14; clone_size: NA; j_call: TRBJ1-5; d_call: NA; v_call: TRBV3-1/TRBV3-2
cdr3_nt: TGTGCCAGCAGCTTAGCACAGGTCCCCTACGAGCAGTACTTC; cdr3_aa: CASSLAQVPYEQYF; cdr3_length: 14; clone_size: NA; j_call: TRBJ2-7; d_call: NA; v_call: TRBV7-2
cdr3_nt: TGTGCCAGCAGCCAAGATCCGGGACAGGTTACCGAAGCTTTCTTT; cdr3_aa: CASSQDPGQVTEAFF; cdr3_length: 15; clone_size: many; j_call: TRBJ1-1; d_call: TRBD1; v_call: TRBV3-1/TRBV3-2
cdr3_nt: TGCAGCGTTGCGGAACAGAAGGATTCACCCCTCCACTTT; cdr3_aa: CSVAEQKDSPLHF; cdr3_length: 13; clone_size: NA; j_call: TRBJ1-6; d_call: NA; v_call: TRBV29-1
cdr3_nt: TGTGCCAGCGGTCGTGAGCAGGGAATAGGCAATCAGCCCCAGCATTTT; cdr3_aa: CASGREQGIGNQPQHF; cdr3_length: 16; clone_size: NA; j_call: TRBJ1-5; d_call: NA; v_call: TRBV25-1
cdr3_nt: TGTGCCAGCAGCGGCAACCTAGGCACTGAAGCTTTCTTT; cdr3_aa: CASSGNLGTEAFF; cdr3_length: 13; clone_size: NA; j_call: TRBJ1-1; d_call: NA; v_call: TRBV9
cdr3_nt: TGTGCCAGCAGTGAACAGGCCACAGATACGCAGTATTTT; cdr3_aa: CASSEQATDTQYF; cdr3_length: 13; clone_size: NA; j_call: TRBJ2-3; d_call: NA; v_call: TRBV25-1
cdr3_nt: TGTGCCAGCAGCGTAGCCCCTAGCGGGAGGGGTTTGAACAATGAGCAGTTCTTC; cdr3_aa: CASSVAPSGRGLNNEQFF; cdr3_length: 18; clone_size: NA; j_call: TRBJ2-1; d_call: TRBD2; v_call: TRBV9
cdr3_nt: TGCGCCAGCAGCTTGGAGGCAGGCTACAATGAGCAGTTCTTC; cdr3_aa: CASSLEAGYNEQFF; cdr3_length: 14; clone_size: NA; j_call: TRBJ2-1; d_call: NA; v_call: TRBV5-1
cdr3_nt: TGTGCCAGCAGGCAAACAGGGGCATCTCGGAACACCATATATTTT; cdr3_aa: CASRQTGASRNTIYF; cdr3_length: 15; clone_size: few; j_call: TRBJ1-3; d_call: TRBD1; v_call: TRBV28
cdr3_nt: TGCAGTGCCGCCGAGGTGGAAAAACTGTTTTTT; cdr3_aa: CSAAEVEKLFF; cdr3_length: 11; clone_size: NA; j_call: TRBJ1-4; d_call: NA; v_call: TRBV20-1
cdr3_nt: TGTGCCAGTATGAGGGACAGACCCAGGTTCACTGAAGCTTTCTTT; cdr3_aa: CASMRDRPRFTEAFF; cdr3_length: 15; clone_size: NA; j_call: TRBJ1-1; d_call: TRBD1; v_call: TRBV2
cdr3_nt: TGTGCCAGCAGTCCCCCAGGGGGGTTTTCCTATGGCTACACCTTC; cdr3_aa: CASSPPGGFSYGYTF; cdr3_length: 15; clone_size: NA; j_call: TRBJ1-2; d_call: TRBD1; v_call: TRBV28
cdr3_nt: TGTGCCACCAGTCAACTAGCGGGGAACACCGGGGAGCTGTTTTTT; cdr3_aa: CATSQLAGNTGELFF; cdr3_length: 15; clone_size: NA; j_call: TRBJ2-2; d_call: TRBD2; v_call: TRBV24-1
cdr3_nt: TGTGCCAGCAGTTATGGGGCGGAGCAGTTCTTC; cdr3_aa: CASSYGAEQFF; cdr3_length: 11; clone_size: few; j_call: TRBJ2-1; d_call: NA; v_call: TRBV27
cdr3_nt: TGCGCCAGCAGCTCCCGGGGGTACTATGGCTACACCTTC; cdr3_aa: CASSSRGYYGYTF; cdr3_length: 13; clone_size: once; j_call: TRBJ1-2; d_call: NA; v_call: TRBV5-1
cdr3_nt: TGTGCCACCCGCAGACAGTTATTCTCCACCCGCTATAGCAATCAGCCCCAGCATTTT; cdr3_aa: CATRRQLFSTRYSNQPQHF; cdr3_length: 19; clone_size: NA; j_call: TRBJ1-5; d_call: NA; v_call: TRBV19
cdr3_nt: TGTGCCAGCAGGTCAGGACAGGGAGGATCACCCCTCCACTTT; cdr3_aa: CASRSGQGGSPLHF; cdr3_length: 14; clone_size: few; j_call: TRBJ1-6; d_call: TRBD1; v_call: TRBV28
cdr3_nt: TGCGCCAGCAGCTTGGCCCCCGGCGGGGCCAAAAACATTCAGTACTTC; cdr3_aa: CASSLAPGGAKNIQYF; cdr3_length: 16; clone_size: NA; j_call: TRBJ2-4; d_call: NA; v_call: TRBV5-1
cdr3_nt: TGTGCCAGCAGCGACGGACTCATAAACATTCAGTACTTC; cdr3_aa: CASSDGLINIQYF; cdr3_length: 13; clone_size: NA; j_call: TRBJ2-4; d_call: NA; v_call: TRBV7-2
cdr3_nt: TGTGCCAGCAGCTCCGGGACTAGCGGGAGTCCCGGGGAGCTGTTTTTT; cdr3_aa: CASSSGTSGSPGELFF; cdr3_length: 16; clone_size: few; j_call: TRBJ2-2; d_call: TRBD2; v_call: TRBV7-9
cdr3_nt: TGCGCCAGCAGCTTGGAGAGCTCCTATAATTCACCCCTCCACTTT; cdr3_aa: CASSLESSYNSPLHF; cdr3_length: 15; clone_size: NA; j_call: TRBJ1-6; d_call: NA; v_call: TRBV5-1
cdr3_nt: TGTGCCAGCAGCGAGCCCCCTTTTGCTAGCGGGGCGTACAATGAGCAGTTCTTC; cdr3_aa: CASSEPPFASGAYNEQFF; cdr3_length: 18; clone_size: NA; j_call: TRBJ2-1; d_call: TRBD2; v_call: TRBV9
cdr3_nt: TGTGCCAGCGAGGGTTATGGCTACACCTTC; cdr3_aa: CASEGYGYTF; cdr3_length: 10; clone_size: NA; j_call: TRBJ1-2; d_call: NA; v_call: TRBV7-9
cdr3_nt: TGCGCCAGCAGCTTCCGCAGTACCTACGAGCAGTACTTC; cdr3_aa: CASSFRSTYEQYF; cdr3_length: 13; clone_size: NA; j_call: TRBJ2-7; d_call: NA; v_call: TRBV5-1
cdr3_nt: TGTGCCAGCAGTTACGGACAGGGCAGTCGGACTGAAGCTTTCTTT; cdr3_aa: CASSYGQGSRTEAFF; cdr3_length: 15; clone_size: once; j_call: TRBJ1-1; d_call: TRBD1; v_call: TRBV25-1
cdr3_nt: TGTGCCAGCAAGTTGGGGGCAGGCAATCAGCCCCAGCATTTT; cdr3_aa: CASKLGAGNQPQHF; cdr3_length: 14; clone_size: NA; j_call: TRBJ1-5; d_call: NA; v_call: TRBV6-5
cdr3_nt: TGCGCCAGCAGCTTGGAGGGACACCTGGACGAGACCCAGTACTTC; cdr3_aa: CASSLEGHLDETQYF; cdr3_length: 15; clone_size: NA; j_call: TRBJ2-5; d_call: NA; v_call: TRBV5-1
cdr3_nt: TGTGCCATCAGTTTAGACAGGGAAAACATTCAGTACTTC; cdr3_aa: CAISLDRENIQYF; cdr3_length: 13; clone_size: few; j_call: TRBJ2-4; d_call: TRBD1; v_call: TRBV10-3
cdr3_nt: TGTGCCAGCAGTTTAAGCGGGAGTCTCGAGCAGTACTTC; cdr3_aa: CASSLSGSLEQYF; cdr3_length: 13; clone_size: NA; j_call: TRBJ2-7; d_call: TRBD2; v_call: TRBV27
cdr3_nt: TGTGCCAAAAGGCGGGGGAACTATGGCTACACCTTC; cdr3_aa: CAKRRGNYGYTF; cdr3_length: 12; clone_size: NA; j_call: TRBJ1-2; d_call: NA; v_call: TRBV2
cdr3_nt: TGTGCCCTGAGCTCCTACAATGAGCAGTTCTTC; cdr3_aa: CALSSYNEQFF; cdr3_length: 11; clone_size: NA; j_call: TRBJ2-1; d_call: NA; v_call: TRBV6-5
cdr3_nt: TGTGCCAGCAGCTTAACCTCCGGAGAGACCCAGTACTTC; cdr3_aa: CASSLTSGETQYF; cdr3_length: 13; clone_size: NA; j_call: TRBJ2-5; d_call: NA; v_call: TRBV7-3